These 12 T cell receptor beta chains originate from one sample sequenced in a study of blood T cells in healthy people across ages. A second roughly 7 to 11 cycle PCR used barcoded and J-beta primers. Using its own MiXCR run on the 5' RACE reads, TCRdb lists one record per CDR3 protein. The sample gives approximately 1,000,000 distinct CDR3 sequences, under 45% of which show up once; around 18% is in the top ten. Sequences were obtained from blood. Every receptor here comes from an older woman in good health.

The table lists this clonotype with a few counts. The gene calls are TRBV20-1 and TRBJ2-5, with TRBD2 as a possible D gene (5 bases). With 3 bases removed from V and 2 bases from J, the gap between germline ends came to 13 bases. Germline assignment: CDR1 DFQATT and CDR2 SNEGSKA (reference sequence). CDR3 size: 14 residues. The DNA of the CDR3 is TGCAGTGCTAGTACTGGACGGACTCAAGAGACCCAGTACTTC. Amino acids: CSASTGRTQETQYF.

The chain employs TRBV5-5 and TRBJ2-5; TRBD2 agrees at 10 bases. The CDR3 length is 15 residues. After removal of 0 bases from V and 3 bases from J, the junction contained 2 bases not matched to a gene. Germline V gene sequence: CDR1 SGHKS, CDR2 YYEKEE (reference sequence). The CDR3 DNA reads as TGTGCCAGCAGCTTGGGTGGACTAGCGGAAGAGACCCAGTACTTC. Its protein is CASSLGGLAEETQYF.

The V and J genes are TRBV6-5 and TRBJ2-3; 10 nucleotides agree with TRBD2. The germline V gene has CDR1 MNHEY and CDR2 SVGAGI. The trim removed 5 bases at V and 0 bases at J, leaving 5 bases unmatched. The CDR3 contains 16 residues. CDR3: CASSPGLATSTDTQYF. CDR3 in DNA: TGTGCCAGCAGTCCGGGACTAGCGACTAGCACAGATACGCAGTATTTT.

V gene TRBV29-1 combines with J gene TRBJ1-1; D is uncertain. The length of the CDR3 is 14 residues. The V end lost 5 bases, the J end lost 0 bases, and 13 bases lay between the germline ends. Germline CDR1 and CDR2: SQVTM and ANQGSEA. The DNA of the CDR3 is TGCAGCGTTAAAGGAGGTCGGATGAACACTGAAGCTTTCTTT. This gives the protein CSVKGGRMNTEAFF.

The chain combines TRBV10-2 with TRBJ2-7; D ambiguous. The last part of the DNA fits TRBJ2-5 better; the J call may be wrong. Germline CDR1 WSHSY, CDR2 SAAADI. CDR3 length: 13 amino acids. The CDR3 protein is CASSLLSSETQYF. The DNA for the CDR3 is TGCGCCAGCAGTCTGCTTAGTTCAGAGACCCAGTACTTC.

V and J are TRBV13 and TRBJ2-5, with 7 bases lining up with TRBD2. The CDR3 sequence is 14 residues long. V lost 10 bases and J lost 11; bases outside the gene matches: 19. Germline V gene data show CDR1 as PRHDT and CDR2 as FYEKMQ (reference sequence). CDR3 nucleotides: TGTGCCACCCGGACGGGGGGTTCCTACAATGAGCAGTACTTC. As protein: CATRTGGSYNEQYF.

CDR3: CASSLAGTRGPETQYF. CDR3 DNA: TGCGCCAGCAGCTTGGCCGGGACTAGGGGGCCAGAGACCCAGTACTTC. The V and J genes are TRBV5-1 and TRBJ2-7; weak D call: TRBD2 (8 bases). The DNA end is a closer match to TRBJ2-5, so the J assignment may be wrong. The CDR3 is made up of 16 amino acids. Germline lookup yields CDR1 SGHRS and CDR2 YFSETQ.

The chain couples TRBV24-1 to TRBJ2-3; 7 bases map to TRBD2. The CDR3 is 16 amino acids. CDR1 is KGHDR and CDR2 is SFDVKD in the germline V gene. V dropped 6 bases and J dropped 2; count of bases not matched to a gene: 10. CDR3 bases: TGTGCCACCAGTTCGGGCCTAGCGGTTTCCACAGATACGCAGTATTTT. Protein sequence: CATSSGLAVSTDTQYF.

This rearrangement joins TRBV14 to TRBJ2-5; possibly TRBD2 for D (6 bases). The assigned J gene may be wrong: the sequence end matches TRBJ2-7 better. The CDR3 contains 14 residues. CDR1 and CDR2 (germline): SGHDN, FVKESK. CDR3 DNA sequence: TGTGCCAGCAGCATCCCCGGAGGGCCCTACGAGCAGTACTTC. It yields the protein CASSIPGGPYEQYF.

J is TRBJ2-3 and V is TRBV11-2; 7 bases match TRBD2. The CDR3 length is 14 residues. The ends lost 7 bases at V and 1 base at J; junction bases unmatched: 5. CDR1 SGHAT and CDR2 FQNNGV come from the germline V gene. CDR3 DNA: TGTGCCAGCATCGATACTAGCGGCACAGATACGCAGTATTTT. Translation: CASIDTSGTDTQYF.

The table lists this clonotype with many counts. The V call is TRBV12-3 or TRBV12-4, the J call TRBJ2-1; TRBD2 matches at 9 bases. CDR3 length equals 15 residues. V lost 5 bases, J lost 3 bases, and 5 bases stayed unmatched. Written as DNA, the CDR3 is TGTGCCAGCAGTCCGTTAGCGGGAGACTACAATGAGCAGTTCTTC. It encodes CASSPLAGDYNEQFF.

The CDR3 protein is CSALLAGSSYEQYF. In nucleotides, the CDR3 is TGCAGTGCGCTACTAGCGGGCAGCTCCTACGAGCAGTACTTC. The chain is built from TRBV20-1 and TRBJ2-7; 9 nucleotides match TRBD2. Unmatched junction bases numbered 6, after V lost 6 bases and J lost 0 bases. CDR3 length: 14 residues. Germline V gives CDR1 DFQATT, CDR2 SNEGSKA (reference sequence).